These 17 T cell receptor beta chains originate from one sample sequenced in a study of monozygotic twins with inflammatory bowel disease. TCRdb reprocessed the 5' RACE reads and stores each CDR3 protein as one record, lacking DNA. This table holds about 450,000 distinct CDR3 sequences. The sequencing sample was made of blood. These receptors originate from a human donor with ulcerative colitis or Crohn's disease, or a healthy co-twin of an affected twin (not recorded which).

The J gene is TRBJ1-2, the V gene TRBV2; TCRdb proposes TRBD1, but this gene call is untestable without DNA. Germline V gives CDR1 SNHLY, CDR2 FYNNEI. CDR3 length equals 15 residues. The CDR3 protein is CASSDIPGQGYGYTF.

V gene TRBV11-2 combines with J gene TRBJ2-3; there is no DNA to check the TCRdb D call of TRBD1. Germline CDR1 and CDR2: SGHAT and FQNNGV. The CDR3 extends over 14 amino acids. This CDR3 reads CASSRRPTKDTQYF. Full variable domain (outside the CDR3, taken from reference TRBV11-2 and TRBJ2-3): EAGVAQSPRYKIIEKRQSVAFWCNPISGHATLYWYQQILGQGPKLLIQFQNNGVVDDSQLPKDRFSAERLKGVDSTLKIQPAKLEDSAVYLCASSRRPTKDTQYFGPGTRLTVL.

V and J are TRBV5-1 and TRBJ2-3; the TCRdb D gene call, TRBD1, has no DNA to confirm it. Germline lookup yields CDR1 SGHRS and CDR2 YFSETQ. The CDR3 consists of 14 residues. The CDR3 sequence: CASSRDRVPDTQYF.

The genes are TRBV19 and TRBJ1-1; checking the TCRdb D call of TRBD1 is not possible without DNA. This CDR3 contains 13 residues. Per the germline V gene, CDR1 is LNHDA and CDR2 is SQIVND (reference sequence). The CDR3 protein is CASSPKRGTEAFF.

This chain joins TRBV30 and TRBJ2-1; without DNA, the TCRdb call of TRBD1 cannot be checked. Germline V gives CDR1 GTSNPN, CDR2 SVGIG (reference sequence). The CDR3 is 15 amino acids. The CDR3 protein is CAWSYRDRISNEQFF.

This chain links TRBV3-1 with TRBJ2-1. This CDR3 comprises 13 residues. Germline-derived CDR1 and CDR2 are LGHDT and YNNKEL (reference sequence). The CDR3 sequence is CASSQDSPNEQFF.

The chain is built from TRBV20-1 and TRBJ2-3. Looked up from germline, CDR1 is DFQATT and CDR2 is SNEGSKA (reference sequence). The length of the CDR3 is 15 residues. CDR3 loop: CSARATISAPDTQYF.

V gene TRBV7-2 combines with J gene TRBJ2-3. This CDR3 contains 12 residues. Germline CDR1 reads SGHTA; CDR2 reads FQGNSA. Here the CDR3 reads CASSRGFYTQYF. Drawing the rest from reference TRBV7-2 and TRBJ2-3, the complete variable domain is GAGVSQSPSNKVTEKGKDVELRCDPISGHTALYWYRQSLGQGLEFLIYFQGNSAPDKSGLPSDRFSAERTGGSVSTLTIQRTQQEDSAVYLCASSRGFYTQYFGPGTRLTVL.

This chain links TRBV6-1 with TRBJ2-7; TCRdb names TRBD1, which stays unverified in the absence of DNA. Per the germline V gene, CDR1 is MNHNS and CDR2 is SASEGT. The CDR3 covers 17 residues. CDR3 amino acids: CASRPILSGGLTGEQYF.

This chain joins TRBV11-2 and TRBJ2-1; the D call of TRBD1 rests on TCRdb alone, since no DNA is present to check it. Germline V lookup: CDR1 SGHAT, CDR2 FQNNGV. The CDR3 totals 14 residues. The chain's CDR3 is CASSLSGRSNEQFF.

The chain employs TRBV7-9 and TRBJ2-3; the TCRdb call, TRBD2, lacks DNA for checking. CDR3 size: 16 residues. Germline assignment: CDR1 SEHNR and CDR2 FQNEAQ (reference sequence). The CDR3 sequence: CASSPGGGAGTDTQYF.

J is TRBJ2-3 and V is TRBV6-5; TCRdb names TRBD2, which stays unverified in the absence of DNA. The CDR3 loop spans 16 amino acids. CDR1 MNHEY and CDR2 SVGAGI come from the germline V gene. CDR3 sequence: CASSLAGASRGYTQYF.

The V call is TRBV27, the J call TRBJ1-1. This CDR3 spans 14 amino acids. The V gene's germline CDR1 is MNHEY and CDR2 SMNVEV (reference sequence). The CDR3 protein is CASSLSTVNTEAFF.

V is TRBV7-9 and J is TRBJ2-4; as DNA is missing, the TRBD1 call by TCRdb cannot be tested. Germline V CDR1 and CDR2: SEHNR, FQNEAQ (reference sequence). The CDR3 has 15 amino acids. CDR3 protein: CASSTDSIAKNIQYF.

This CDR3 reads CSVGGRRVDTQYF. V is TRBV29-1 and J is TRBJ2-3; TCRdb selects TRBD1, and the lack of DNA leaves this call unchecked. This CDR3 has 13 residues. CDR1 and CDR2 (germline): SQVTM, ANQGSEA.

The J gene is TRBJ2-3, the V gene TRBV7-9; TCRdb indicates TRBD2, and absent DNA this call remains unverified. The CDR3 is made up of 16 amino acids. Germline CDR1 and CDR2: SEHNR and FQNEAQ (reference sequence). The CDR3 protein is CASSFGLSTSTDTQYF.

This rearrangement joins TRBV19 to TRBJ1-4; TCRdb lists TRBD1, though no DNA is available to test this call. Germline lookup yields CDR1 LNHDA and CDR2 SQIVND (reference sequence). This CDR3 comprises 14 residues. The CDR3: CASRNRGQNEKLFF.